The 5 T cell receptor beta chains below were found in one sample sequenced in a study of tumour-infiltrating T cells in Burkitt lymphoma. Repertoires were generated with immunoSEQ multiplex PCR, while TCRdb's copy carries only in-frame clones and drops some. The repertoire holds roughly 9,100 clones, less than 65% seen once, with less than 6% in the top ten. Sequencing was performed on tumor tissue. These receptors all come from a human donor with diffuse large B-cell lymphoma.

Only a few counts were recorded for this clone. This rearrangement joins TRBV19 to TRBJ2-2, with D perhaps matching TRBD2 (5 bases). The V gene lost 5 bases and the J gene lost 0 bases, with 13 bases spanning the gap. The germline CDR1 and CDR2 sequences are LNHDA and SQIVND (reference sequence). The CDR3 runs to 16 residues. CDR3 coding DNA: TGTGCCAGTAGTGAGTCCGGGGTCGCGAACACCGGGGAGCTGTTTTTT. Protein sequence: CASSESGVANTGELFF.

CDR3 DNA: TGTGCCAGCAGTGCTACACAAGGGGGAAACACTGAAGCTTTCTTT. Its protein product is CASSATQGGNTEAFF. The chain recombines TRBV2 with TRBJ1-1; TRBD1 might be the D (6 bases). The CDR3 runs 15 residues. Trimming took off 4 bases at V and 2 bases at J, with 14 bases between the two ends. CDR1 SNHLY and CDR2 FYNNEI come from the germline V gene.

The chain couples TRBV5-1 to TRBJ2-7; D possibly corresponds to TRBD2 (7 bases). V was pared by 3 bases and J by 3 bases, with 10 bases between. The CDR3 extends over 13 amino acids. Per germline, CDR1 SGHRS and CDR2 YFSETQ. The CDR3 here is CASSSGGRYEQYF. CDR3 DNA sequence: TGCGCCAGCAGCTCGGGGGGCCGCTACGAGCAGTACTTC.

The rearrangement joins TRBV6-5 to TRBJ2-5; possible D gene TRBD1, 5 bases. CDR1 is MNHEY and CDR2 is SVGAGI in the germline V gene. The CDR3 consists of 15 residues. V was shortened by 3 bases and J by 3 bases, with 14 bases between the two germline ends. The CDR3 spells CASSYTAGLEETQYF. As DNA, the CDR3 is TGTGCCAGCAGTTATACTGCAGGGCTGGAAGAGACCCAGTACTTC.

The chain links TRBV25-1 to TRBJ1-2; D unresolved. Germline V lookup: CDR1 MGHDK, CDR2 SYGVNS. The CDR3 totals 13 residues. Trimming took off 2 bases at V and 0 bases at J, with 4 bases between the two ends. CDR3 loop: CASSERTNYGYTF. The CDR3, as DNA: TGTGCCAGCAGTGAAAGAACTAACTATGGCTACACCTTC.